This TCR beta chain appears in the sequencing data of a study of regulatory dendritic cells for organ transplantation. The wider study: LPS was added to dendritic cell cultures on day 6.

Clones were read by immunoSEQ multiplex PCR, and TCRdb kept only the in-frame ones, dropping some. In the table there are around 7,400 clones, over 60% of which are singletons. Study outcomes and limitations: Naive T cells showed high diversity, memory cells less, memory CD8+ least.

Of note for this clone: No antigen is known for it.

The germline gives CDR1 SGHTS, CDR2 YDEGEE. J gave up 2 bases and V 5 bases, and 4 bases lay outside the gene matches. The CDR3 runs 14 residues. CFSE-labeled sorted T cells met regulatory or mature dendritic cells for over 4 days. The sequence came from a human donor in good health. The source material was memory CD4+ T cells from blood cultured with dendritic cells. Subset in this sample: CD45RO+ memory T cells. The V gene is TRBV5-8, the J gene TRBJ1-1, with TRBD1 identical over 9 bases. The DNA for the CDR3 is TGTGCCAGCAGTTGGGGACAGGGAAACACTGAAGCTTTCTTT. Translating gives CASSWGQGNTEAFF.